The 16 T cell receptor beta chains in this list originate from one sample, sequenced in a study of T cell changes during pregnancy in multiple sclerosis (dated by TCRdb to between 2018 and 2020). Receptors were amplified or captured by the immunoSEQ multiplex PCR assay. TCRdb took this table from immuneACCESS and kept in-frame rearrangements with V and J called. Such tables lack part of the clones; where checked against another copy, unresolved V genes explain under half of the gap, and the rest is unexplained. Across this sample there are nearly 110,000 clones, with roughly nine tenths seen only once. The ten largest clones capture 1.6% of the sample. This material consisted of peripheral blood, taken before pregnancy. Source of these receptors: a female donor with multiple sclerosis, enrolled in a pregnancy study.

The chain combines TRBV28 with TRBJ1-2; 8 bases match TRBD1. The CDR3 totals 15 residues. J lost 2 bases, V lost 2 bases, and 4 bases had no gene match. Germline lookup yields CDR1 MDHEN and CDR2 SYDVKM. The CDR3 loop is CASSLRGQGNYGYTF. The DNA for the CDR3 is TGTGCCAGCAGTTTACGAGGACAGGGCAACTATGGCTACACCTTC.

The rearrangement links TRBV7-6 to TRBJ2-7; the D gene is possibly TRBD2 (5 bases). V lost 5 bases to trimming and J lost 0 bases, with 11 bases between them. The germline CDR1 and CDR2 sequences are SGHVS and FNYEAQ. This CDR3 contains 14 residues. CDR3 DNA: TGTGCCAGCAGCCATGATGAGGGCTCCTACGAGCAGTACTTC. It specifies CASSHDEGSYEQYF.

This rearrangement joins TRBV4-2 to TRBJ1-5, with D perhaps matching TRBD1 (5 bases). V was cut by 4 bases and J by 7 bases, with 14 bases left in between. CDR3 length: 14 residues. The germline V gene has CDR1 LGHNA and CDR2 YNFKEQ. CDR3 loop: CASSRSGEGQPQHF. The CDR3 coding sequence is TGTGCCAGCAGCCGCTCGGGGGAAGGACAGCCCCAGCATTTT.

The V call is TRBV4-1, the J call TRBJ2-1; 8 positions agree with TRBD2. Germline assignment: CDR1 MGHRA and CDR2 YSYEKL. V was pared by 3 bases and J by 5 bases, with 6 bases of the junction left unmatched. There are 15 residues in the CDR3. CDR3: CASSHSGALDNEQFF. CDR3 in DNA: TGCGCCAGCAGCCATAGCGGGGCGCTCGACAATGAGCAGTTCTTC.

The genes are TRBV4-1 and TRBJ2-2; D possibly corresponds to TRBD2 (5 bases). Per germline, CDR1 MGHRA and CDR2 YSYEKL. CDR3 length equals 14 residues. V was pared by 2 bases and J by 5 bases, with 9 bases between. In nucleotides, the CDR3 is TGCGCCAGCAGCCAACCCTGGACTACCGGGGAGCTGTTTTTT. This encodes CASSQPWTTGELFF.

The chain recombines TRBV28 with TRBJ1-1; the D gene is possibly TRBD1 (6 bases). The germline V and J ends were trimmed by 9 bases and 4 bases, with 21 bases remaining between them. The CDR3 extends over 15 amino acids. Germline CDR1 reads MDHEN; CDR2 reads SYDVKM. CDR3 sequence reads: CASRFSGAKGTEAFF. For the CDR3, the DNA is TGTGCCAGTAGGTTCTCAGGGGCAAAGGGCACTGAAGCTTTCTTT.

The V call is TRBV19, the J call TRBJ1-4, with TRBD1 identical over 9 bases. V gave up 4 bases and J gave up 4 bases; unmatched junction bases: 16. The germline CDR1 and CDR2 sequences are LNHDA and SQIVND (reference sequence). The CDR3 extends over 19 amino acids. CDR3 in amino acids: CASSKGTGQGRNFNEKLFF. The CDR3 DNA reads as TGTGCCAGTAGTAAAGGAACAGGACAGGGGCGTAACTTTAATGAAAAACTGTTTTTT. The full variable domain, in which reference TRBV19 and TRBJ1-4 provide the parts outside the CDR3, is DGGITQSPKYLFRKEGQNVTLSCEQNLNHDAMYWYRQDPGQGLRLIYYSQIVNDFQKGDIAEGYSVSREKKESFPLTVTSAQKNPTAFYLCASSKGTGQGRNFNEKLFFGSGTQLSVL.

V usage is TRBV18 and J usage is TRBJ2-7, with 13 nucleotides matching TRBD2. Germline V gene sequence: CDR1 KGHSH, CDR2 LQKENI. The trim removed 4 bases at V and 4 bases at J, leaving 10 bases unmatched. The CDR3 is 17 amino acids. CDR3 residues: CASSRLGTSGIPYEQYF. The CDR3 DNA is TGTGCCAGCTCACGCCTCGGGACTAGCGGGATTCCGTACGAGCAGTACTTC.

This clone has only one observation. This chain links TRBV4-1 with TRBJ1-2; TRBD1 is a possible D gene (6 bases). This CDR3 comprises 15 residues. CDR1 is MGHRA, CDR2 YSYEKL, per germline. V was trimmed by 7 bases and J by 2 bases, leaving 17 bases between them. CDR3 in amino acids: CASTQKDRKNYGYTF. The CDR3, as DNA: TGCGCCAGCACTCAAAAGGACAGAAAAAACTATGGCTACACCTTC.

The chain has TRBV11-2 and TRBJ2-7; D may be TRBD2 (5 bases). The V gene's germline CDR1 is SGHAT and CDR2 FQNNGV. The CDR3 has 16 amino acids. Trimming removed 5 bases from V and 4 bases from J, with 21 bases in between. CDR3 in amino acids: CASSASSKNRGYEQYF. CDR3 DNA sequence: TGTGCCAGCAGCGCCTCTAGCAAAAATCGGGGATACGAGCAGTACTTC.

The chain combines TRBV9 with TRBJ2-7; 10 nucleotides line up with TRBD2. Trimming took 1 base from V and 6 from J; bases not matched to a gene: 7. CDR1 is SGDLS, CDR2 YYNGEE, per germline. This CDR3 has 15 residues. CDR3 sequence (DNA): TGTGCCAGCAGCGTAAAAGCGGGGGGGCCCGTCGAGCAGTACTTC. Its translation is CASSVKAGGPVEQYF.

The chain carries TRBV19 and TRBJ2-5; TRBD2 agrees at 11 bases. The CDR3 has 17 amino acids. Looked up from germline, CDR1 is LNHDA and CDR2 is SQIVND (reference sequence). V gave up 5 bases and J gave up 3 bases; unmatched junction bases: 11. CDR3 sequence: CASSFSFTGLAEETQYF. CDR3 sequence (DNA): TGTGCCAGTAGTTTCTCCTTCACGGGACTAGCGGAAGAGACCCAGTACTTC.

This sequence joins TRBV25-1 and TRBJ1-2; 9 positions agree with TRBD1. V trimming: 9 bases; J trimming: 1 base; junction bases outside the gene matches: 3. The CDR3 loop spans 13 amino acids. The germline gives CDR1 MGHDK, CDR2 SYGVNS. In DNA form, the CDR3 reads TGTGCCAGTACAGGGGGCGATAACTATGGCTACACCTTC. It encodes CASTGGDNYGYTF.

This clone turned up a few times. The rearrangement links TRBV5-1 to TRBJ1-1; D not certain. This CDR3 region has 13 residues. Germline loops: CDR1 SGHRS, CDR2 YFSETQ. Trimming cost V 2 bases and J 2 bases, with 7 bases left between them. The CDR3 DNA reads TGCGCCAGCAGCTTCGACACCAACACTGAAGCTTTCTTT. Residues: CASSFDTNTEAFF. Filled out from reference TRBV5-1 and TRBJ1-1, the complete variable domain reads KAGVTQTPRYLIKTRGQQVTLSCSPISGHRSVSWYQQTPGQGLQFLFEYFSETQRNKGNFPGRFSGRQFSNSRSEMNVSTLELGDSALYLCASSFDTNTEAFFGQGTRLTVV.

V and J are TRBV11-2 and TRBJ2-7; 15 positions match TRBD2. V shed 5 bases and J 9 bases; nucleotides not matched to a gene: 11. Germline loops: CDR1 SGHAT, CDR2 FQNNGV. The CDR3 has 16 residues. CDR3 loop: CASSPRAGLAGGGQYF. CDR3 in DNA: TGTGCCAGCAGCCCGAGGGCGGGACTAGCGGGAGGAGGGCAGTACTTC.

This chain uses TRBV4-2 with TRBJ2-7; 13 positions agree with TRBD2. Losses at the gene ends were 5 bases for V and 5 bases for J; bases not matched to a gene: 9. Germline assignment: CDR1 LGHNA and CDR2 YNFKEQ. This CDR3 has 16 residues. The CDR3 DNA reads as TGTGCCAGCAGCTTCATTGCCGGGACTAGCGGGAACGAGCAGTACTTC. Protein sequence: CASSFIAGTSGNEQYF.